Listed here are 25 T cell receptor beta chains from one sample, sequenced in a study of shared clonotypes between healthy human individuals. Naive CD8 populations comprised CD45RO-negative cells positively selected for CCR7, excluding terminally differentiated effector memory CD45RA+ cells. TCRdb's table, derived via immunoSEQ multiplex PCR, lists solely in-frame clones and lacks some. The data hold fewer than 700,000 clones, with around 95% observed a single time. Sequencing was performed on naive CD8+ T cells sorted from blood. The origin of the receptors is a woman aged 25 to 39 in good health.

This rearrangement joins TRBV21-1 to TRBJ2-1; the table's D call TRBD2 went unverified against the DNA. TRBV21-1 is recorded as a pseudogene. The CDR3 runs 14 residues. CDR3 protein: CASRLAGGYNEQFF. The DNA for the CDR3 is TGTGCCAGCCGATTAGCGGGAGGGTACAATGAGCAGTTCTTC.

The chain combines TRBV5-4 with TRBJ2-7; 11 bases line up with TRBD2. With 3 bases clipped from V and 1 base from J, the junction kept 9 bases outside the gene matches. Germline V gene data show CDR1 as SGHNT and CDR2 as YYREEE (reference sequence). The CDR3 contains 17 residues. In nucleotides, the CDR3 is TGTGCCAGCAGCTGGTCTAGCGGGAGGTATTTATCCTACGAGCAGTACTTC. Translated: CASSWSSGRYLSYEQYF.

V is TRBV5-6 and J is TRBJ1-1, with no clear D. Trimming took 6 bases from V and 9 from J, leaving 21 bases between them. Germline CDR1 is SGHDT and CDR2 is YYEEEE. This CDR3 contains 14 residues. In DNA form, the CDR3 reads TGTGCCAGCAATCGGGTCCGTACGCTGTATAAAGCTTTCTTT. Its protein is CASNRVRTLYKAFF.

The chain is built from TRBV7-9 and TRBJ2-7, with 8 nucleotides matching TRBD2. This CDR3 is 14 amino acids long. Germline V gives CDR1 SEHNR, CDR2 FQNEAQ (reference sequence). V gave up 5 bases and J gave up 2 bases; unmatched junction bases: 5. The CDR3 sequence is CASSLRGLAYEQYF. The CDR3 DNA reads TGTGCCAGCAGCCTACGGGGACTAGCCTACGAGCAGTACTTC.

The rearrangement uses TRBV7-6 and TRBJ1-1; a possible D gene is TRBD1 (5 bases). This CDR3 comprises 15 residues. Germline V CDR1 and CDR2: SGHVS, FNYEAQ. The V and J ends lost 1 base and 5 bases respectively, with 14 bases between them. CDR3 loop: CASSLVAGILTEAFF. CDR3 DNA: TGTGCCAGCAGCTTAGTGGCAGGGATTCTAACTGAAGCTTTCTTT.

On this clone: The sample contains more than one DNA sequence encoding this CDR3. The V call is TRBV27, the J call TRBJ2-5, with D possibly being TRBD1 or TRBD2 (5 bases each). The CDR3 contains 13 residues. Germline values: CDR1 MNHEY, CDR2 SMNVEV (reference sequence). The V end was cut by 4 bases, the J end by 5 bases, with 11 bases between. The CDR3: CASSSRGPETQYF. DNA for the CDR3: TGTGCCAGCAGTTCTCGGGGCCCGGAGACCCAGTACTTC.

The rearrangement joins TRBV5-6 to TRBJ1-5; the D gene is possibly TRBD1 (6 bases). This CDR3 comprises 15 residues. The ends were cut back, 4 bases at V and 6 bases at J, with 17 bases in the middle. The germline CDR1 and CDR2 sequences are SGHDT and YYEEEE. The CDR3 loop is CASSNTGLGGQPQHF. The DNA of the CDR3 is TGTGCCAGCAGCAATACAGGGCTTGGCGGTCAGCCCCAGCATTTT.

The V and J genes are TRBV6-5 and TRBJ2-2; possible D gene TRBD2, 5 bases. Germline-derived CDR1 and CDR2 are MNHEY and SVGAGI. V dropped 10 bases and J dropped 1 base, with 16 bases sitting between them. This CDR3 has 15 residues. The CDR3 DNA reads as TGTGCCAACTCTTGGCGGGCCCGGAACACCGGGGAGCTGTTTTTT. Residues: CANSWRARNTGELFF.

This sequence joins TRBV5-4 and TRBJ2-7; 8 positions match TRBD2. The V gene end was trimmed by 3 bases and the J gene end by 2 bases; junction bases not matched to a gene: 4. This CDR3 comprises 14 residues. The germline CDR1 and CDR2 sequences are SGHNT and YYREEE (reference sequence). The CDR3 bases are TGTGCCAGCAGCTCGTCACTAGCGGCCTACGAGCAGTACTTC. It codes for CASSSSLAAYEQYF.

V is TRBV6-1 and J is TRBJ2-7, with 9 positions matching TRBD2. The V segment lost 4 bases and the J segment 2 bases; nucleotides outside the gene matches: 3. Germline lookup yields CDR1 MNHNS and CDR2 SASEGT. This CDR3 contains 14 residues. CDR3 region: CASSAGLATYEQYF. DNA of the CDR3: TGTGCCAGCAGTGCGGGACTAGCTACCTACGAGCAGTACTTC.

V and J are TRBV7-9 and TRBJ2-7; D is perhaps TRBD2 (6 bases). Germline CDR1 is SEHNR and CDR2 is FQNEAQ (reference sequence). Trimming removed 5 bases at V and 2 bases at J, with 10 bases between. The CDR3 contains 13 residues. CDR3 nucleotides: TGTGCCAGCAGCGGAGGGTCCACCTACGAGCAGTACTTC. This gives the protein CASSGGSTYEQYF.

V is TRBV6-6 and J is TRBJ1-5; D gene ambiguous. The CDR3 loop spans 14 amino acids. Germline loops: CDR1 MNHNY, CDR2 SVGAGI (reference sequence). With 2 bases removed from V and 0 bases from J, the gap between germline ends came to 5 bases. This CDR3 reads CASSYQASNQPQHF. The CDR3 coding sequence is TGTGCCAGCAGTTACCAAGCTAGCAATCAGCCCCAGCATTTT.

The chain recombines TRBV5-4 with TRBJ1-1; the D is unclear. Germline CDR1 and CDR2: SGHNT and YYREEE (reference sequence). CDR3 size: 14 residues. Trimming took off 3 bases at V and 1 base at J, with 10 bases between the two ends. CDR3 loop: CASSWAFRNTEAFF. The CDR3 DNA is TGTGCCAGCAGCTGGGCCTTTCGGAACACTGAAGCTTTCTTT. Full variable domain (outside the CDR3, taken from reference TRBV5-4 and TRBJ1-1): ETGVTQSPTHLIKTRGQQVTLRCSSQSGHNTVSWYQQALGQGPQFIFQYYREEENGRGNFPPRFSGLQFPNYSSELNVNALELDDSALYLCASSWAFRNTEAFFGQGTRLTVV.

J is TRBJ2-3 and V is TRBV28, with TRBD2 matching over 7 bases. The ends lost 4 bases at V and 9 bases at J; junction bases unmatched: 10. The CDR3 sequence is 14 residues long. Germline V gene sequence: CDR1 MDHEN, CDR2 SYDVKM. The CDR3: CASSWRLASWTQYF. CDR3 DNA: TGTGCCAGCAGTTGGCGACTAGCCAGTTGGACGCAGTATTTT.

This clone was picked up one time. It is unclear where the CDR3 begins or ends on the DNA, so no DNA is shown, and the CDR3 is as TCRdb lists it. The chain links TRBV28 to TRBJ2-7; TRBD2 is the table's D call and was not checked against the DNA. Termini included, the CDR3 measures 19 amino acids. From germline, CDR1 is MDHEN and CDR2 SYDVKM. The CDR3: CASSSAPGLAGVGLYEQYF.

The genes are TRBV28 and TRBJ2-1; TRBD2 matches at 7 bases. CDR1 and CDR2 from the germline V gene are MDHEN and SYDVKM. Trimming took 4 bases from V and 4 from J; bases not matched to a gene: 10. This CDR3 contains 16 residues. CDR3 loop: CASSWGGAGGYNEQFF. As DNA, the CDR3 is TGTGCCAGCAGTTGGGGGGGTGCAGGCGGGTACAATGAGCAGTTCTTC.

The chain combines TRBV27 with TRBJ2-1; D gene uncertain. V lost 0 bases and J lost 12, with 12 bases in between. Germline CDR1 and CDR2: MNHEY and SMNVEV (reference sequence). There are 13 residues in the CDR3. CDR3 bases: TGTGCCAGCAGTTTATCCGACCGATCATGGCAGTTCTTC. Its translation: CASSLSDRSWQFF.

The chain carries TRBV21-1 and TRBJ2-7; the D call TRBD2 from the table was never checked on the DNA. TRBV21-1 is shown as a pseudogene. The CDR3 sequence is 19 residues long. The CDR3 here is CASKKPSRTSGRAFNEQYF. CDR3 sequence (DNA): TGTGCCAGCAAAAAACCTTCGAGGACTAGCGGGAGGGCCTTTAACGAGCAGTACTTC.

The DNA of the CDR3 is TGTGCCATCAGTGGAGGGAGCTCCTACGAGCAGTACTTC. Protein product: CAISGGSSYEQYF. J is TRBJ2-5 and V is TRBV10-3; a possible D gene is TRBD2 (5 bases). The DNA end is more similar to TRBJ2-7, so the J call may be wrong. The germline CDR1 and CDR2 sequences are ENHRY and SYGVKD. The CDR3 runs 13 residues.

The gene calls are TRBV2 and TRBJ2-3; 8 bases align to TRBD1. The germline gives CDR1 SNHLY, CDR2 FYNNEI. J lost 0 bases, V lost 9 bases, and 17 bases had no gene match. CDR3 size: 18 residues. The CDR3: CARTASRDRGPSTDTQYF. The CDR3 DNA follows: TGTGCCAGAACAGCTTCTCGCGACAGGGGCCCTAGCACAGATACGCAGTATTTT.

V and J are TRBV10-1 and TRBJ2-5; 12 nucleotides align to TRBD2. The germline CDR1 and CDR2 sequences are WNHNN and SYGVQD (reference sequence). The CDR3 sequence is 16 residues long. The V gene end was trimmed by 3 bases and the J gene end by 3 bases; junction bases not matched to a gene: 5. The chain's CDR3 is CASSERTSGEEETQYF. Here the CDR3 DNA reads TGCGCCAGCAGTGAAAGGACTAGCGGGGAAGAAGAGACCCAGTACTTC.

The chain carries TRBV28 and TRBJ2-5; 11 nucleotides align to TRBD1. The end of the DNA is better explained by TRBJ2-7, so the J call may be wrong. The CDR3 has 14 residues. Germline CDR1 and CDR2: MDHEN and SYDVKM. This CDR3 is CASSLGTGGYEQYF. CDR3 sequence (DNA): TGTGCCAGCAGTTTAGGGACAGGGGGCTACGAGCAGTACTTC.

The V call is TRBV7-9, the J call TRBJ1-2, with D perhaps TRBD1 (6 bases). This CDR3 has 17 amino acids. V lost 6 bases and J lost 1, with 21 bases in between. Germline V gives CDR1 SEHNR, CDR2 FQNEAQ (reference sequence). In DNA, the CDR3 is TGTGCCAGCAGAAAAGTGCCCATCCGGGACAATAACTATGGCTACACCTTC. Protein: CASRKVPIRDNNYGYTF.

This clone was seen once. The chain has TRBV28 and TRBJ1-1; D remains ambiguous. The CDR3 covers 14 residues. V was shortened by 6 bases and J by 2 bases, with 13 bases between the two germline ends. From germline, CDR1 is MDHEN and CDR2 SYDVKM. CDR3 DNA sequence: TGTGCCAGCAGCCCACGGGTTCACAACACTGAAGCTTTCTTT. Amino acids: CASSPRVHNTEAFF.

The chain joins TRBV6-5 to TRBJ2-1; D remains unclear. The CDR3 is 13 amino acids. Germline V CDR1 and CDR2: MNHEY, SVGAGI. V lost 5 bases to trimming and J lost 4 bases, with 9 bases between them. The CDR3 is CASSDNSYNEQFF. For the CDR3, the DNA is TGTGCCAGCAGTGACAACTCGTACAATGAGCAGTTCTTC.